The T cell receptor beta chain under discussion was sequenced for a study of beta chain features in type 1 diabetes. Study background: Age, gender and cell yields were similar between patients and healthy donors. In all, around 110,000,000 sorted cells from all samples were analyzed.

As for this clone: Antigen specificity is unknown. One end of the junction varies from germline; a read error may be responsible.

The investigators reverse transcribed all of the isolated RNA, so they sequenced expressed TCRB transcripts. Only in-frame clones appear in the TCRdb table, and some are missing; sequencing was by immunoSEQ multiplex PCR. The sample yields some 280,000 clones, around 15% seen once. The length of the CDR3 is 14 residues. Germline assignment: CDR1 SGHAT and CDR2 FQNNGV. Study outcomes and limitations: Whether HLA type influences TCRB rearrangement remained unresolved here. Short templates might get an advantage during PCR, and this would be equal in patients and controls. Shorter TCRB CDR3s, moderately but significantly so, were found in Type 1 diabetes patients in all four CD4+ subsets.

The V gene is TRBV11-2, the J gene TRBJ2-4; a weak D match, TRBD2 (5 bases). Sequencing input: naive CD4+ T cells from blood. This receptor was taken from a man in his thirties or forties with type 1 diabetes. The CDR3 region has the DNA TGTGCCAGCAGCCTAGACTATGTCCCAAACATTCAGTACTTC. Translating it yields CASSLDYVPNIQYF.